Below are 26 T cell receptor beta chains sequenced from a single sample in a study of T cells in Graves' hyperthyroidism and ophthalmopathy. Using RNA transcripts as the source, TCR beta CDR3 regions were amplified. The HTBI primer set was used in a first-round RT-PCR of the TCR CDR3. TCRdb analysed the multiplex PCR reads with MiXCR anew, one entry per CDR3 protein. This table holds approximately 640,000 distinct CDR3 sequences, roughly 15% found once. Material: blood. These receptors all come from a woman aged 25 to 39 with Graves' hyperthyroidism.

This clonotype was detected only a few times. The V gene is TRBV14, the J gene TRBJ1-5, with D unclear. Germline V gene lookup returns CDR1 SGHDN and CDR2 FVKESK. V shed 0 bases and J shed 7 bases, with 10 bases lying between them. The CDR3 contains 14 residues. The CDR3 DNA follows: TGTGCCAGCAGCCAAGACCCGTGGACCCAGCCCCAGCATTTT. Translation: CASSQDPWTQPQHF.

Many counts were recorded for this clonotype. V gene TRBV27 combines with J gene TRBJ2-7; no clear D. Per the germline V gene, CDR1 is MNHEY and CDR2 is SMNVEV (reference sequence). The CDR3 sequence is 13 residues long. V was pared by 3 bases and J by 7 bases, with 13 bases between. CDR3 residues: CASSFGASREQYF. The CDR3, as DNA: TGTGCCAGCAGTTTCGGCGCTTCTAGGGAGCAGTACTTC.

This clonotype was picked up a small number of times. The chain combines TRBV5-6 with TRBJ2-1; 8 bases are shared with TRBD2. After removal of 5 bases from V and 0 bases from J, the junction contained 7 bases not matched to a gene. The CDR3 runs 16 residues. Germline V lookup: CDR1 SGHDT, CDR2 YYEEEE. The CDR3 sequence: CASSRLASSSYNEQFF. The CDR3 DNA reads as TGTGCCAGCAGTAGACTAGCGTCGAGCTCCTACAATGAGCAGTTCTTC. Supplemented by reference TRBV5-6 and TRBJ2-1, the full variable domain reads DAGVTQSPTHLIKTRGQQVTLRCSPKSGHDTVSWYQQALGQGPQFIFQYYEEEERQRGNFPDRFSGHQFPNYSSELNVNALLLGDSALYLCASSRLASSSYNEQFFGPGTRLTVL.

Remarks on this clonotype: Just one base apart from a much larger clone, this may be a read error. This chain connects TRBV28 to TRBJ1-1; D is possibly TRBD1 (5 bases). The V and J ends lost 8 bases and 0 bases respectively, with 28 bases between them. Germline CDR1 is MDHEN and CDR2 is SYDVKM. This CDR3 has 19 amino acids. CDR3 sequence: CASGLSPGTPVSMNTEAFF. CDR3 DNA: TGTGCCAGCGGCCTTTCACCGGGGACTCCAGTTAGTATGAACACTGAAGCTTTCTTT. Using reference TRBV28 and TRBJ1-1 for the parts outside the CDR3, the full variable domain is DVKVTQSSRYLVKRTGEKVFLECVQDMDHENMFWYRQDPGLGLRLIYFSYDVKMKEKGDIPEGYSVSREKKERFSLILESASTNQTSMYLCASGLSPGTPVSMNTEAFFGQGTRLTVV.

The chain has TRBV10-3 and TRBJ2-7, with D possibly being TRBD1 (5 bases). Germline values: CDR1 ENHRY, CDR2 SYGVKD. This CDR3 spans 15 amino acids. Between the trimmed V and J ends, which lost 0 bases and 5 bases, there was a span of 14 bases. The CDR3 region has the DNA TGTGCCATCAGTGAGTCGAGTGCAGGGATGGACGAGCAGTACTTC. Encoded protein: CAISESSAGMDEQYF.

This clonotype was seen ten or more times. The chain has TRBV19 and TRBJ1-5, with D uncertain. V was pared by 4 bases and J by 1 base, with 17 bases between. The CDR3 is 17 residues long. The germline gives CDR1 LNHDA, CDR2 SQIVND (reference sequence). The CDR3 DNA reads TGTGCCAGTAGTAGTGGAAAAAACCGGGTGAGCAATCAGCCCCAGCATTTT. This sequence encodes CASSSGKNRVSNQPQHF.

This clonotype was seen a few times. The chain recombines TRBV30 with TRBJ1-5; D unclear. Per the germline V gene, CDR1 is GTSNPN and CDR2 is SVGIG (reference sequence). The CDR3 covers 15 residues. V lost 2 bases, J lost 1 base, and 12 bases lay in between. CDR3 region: CAWSPGGLSNQPQHF. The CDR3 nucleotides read TGTGCCTGGAGTCCCGGCGGTTTAAGCAATCAGCCCCAGCATTTT.

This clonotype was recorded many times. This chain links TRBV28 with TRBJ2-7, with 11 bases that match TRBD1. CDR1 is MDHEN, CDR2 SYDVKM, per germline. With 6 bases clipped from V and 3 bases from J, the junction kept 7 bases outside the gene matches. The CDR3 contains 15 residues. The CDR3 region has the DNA TGTGCCAGCAGCCCCTTCGGGACAGGGGGCTACGAGCAGTACTTC. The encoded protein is CASSPFGTGGYEQYF.

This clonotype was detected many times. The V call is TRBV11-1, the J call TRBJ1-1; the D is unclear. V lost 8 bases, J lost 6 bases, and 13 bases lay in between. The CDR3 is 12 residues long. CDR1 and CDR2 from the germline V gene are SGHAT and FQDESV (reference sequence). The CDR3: CASGIGFSEAFF. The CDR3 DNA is TGTGCCAGCGGTATTGGTTTCTCTGAAGCTTTCTTT.

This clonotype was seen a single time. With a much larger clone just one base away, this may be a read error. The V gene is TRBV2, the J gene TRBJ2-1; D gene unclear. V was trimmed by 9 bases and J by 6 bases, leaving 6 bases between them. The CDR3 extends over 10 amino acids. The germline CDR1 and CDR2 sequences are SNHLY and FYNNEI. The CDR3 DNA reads TGTGCCAGGATTTTCAATGAGCAGTTCTTC. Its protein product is CARIFNEQFF.

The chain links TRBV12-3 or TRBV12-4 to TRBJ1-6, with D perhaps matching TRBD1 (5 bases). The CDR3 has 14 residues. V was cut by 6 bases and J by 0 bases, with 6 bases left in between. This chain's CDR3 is CASSRDSYNSPLHF. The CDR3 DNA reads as TGTGCCAGCAGCAGGGACTCCTATAATTCACCCCTCCACTTT.

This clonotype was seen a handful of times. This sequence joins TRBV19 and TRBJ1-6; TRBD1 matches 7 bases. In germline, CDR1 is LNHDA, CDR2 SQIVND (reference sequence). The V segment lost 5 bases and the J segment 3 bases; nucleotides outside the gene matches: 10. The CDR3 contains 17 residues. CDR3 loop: CASSSGTATDYNSPLHF. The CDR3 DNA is TGTGCCAGTAGTTCCGGGACAGCCACCGACTATAATTCACCCCTCCACTTT.

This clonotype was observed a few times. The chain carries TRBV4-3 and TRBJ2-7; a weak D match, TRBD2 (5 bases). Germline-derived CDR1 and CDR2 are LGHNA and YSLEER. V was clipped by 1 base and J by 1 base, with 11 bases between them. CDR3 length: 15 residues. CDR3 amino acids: CASSQGRSGSYEQYF. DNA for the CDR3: TGCGCCAGCAGCCAAGGCCGCAGCGGATCCTACGAGCAGTACTTC.

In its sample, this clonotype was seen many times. The CDR3 sequence is CAISDQIKDYTEAFF. The CDR3 region has the DNA TGTGCCATCAGTGACCAGATTAAGGATTACACTGAAGCTTTCTTT. The chain links TRBV10-3 to TRBJ1-1; D gene uncertain. Germline CDR1 reads ENHRY; CDR2 reads SYGVKD. The V and J ends lost 3 bases and 3 bases respectively, with 14 bases between them. The CDR3 loop spans 15 amino acids.

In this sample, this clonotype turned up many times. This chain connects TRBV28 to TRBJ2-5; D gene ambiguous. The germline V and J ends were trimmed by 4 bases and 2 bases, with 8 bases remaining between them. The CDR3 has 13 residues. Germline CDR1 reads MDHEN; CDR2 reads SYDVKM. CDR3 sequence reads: CASSSDPQETQYF. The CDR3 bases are TGTGCCAGCAGTTCCGATCCACAAGAGACCCAGTACTTC.

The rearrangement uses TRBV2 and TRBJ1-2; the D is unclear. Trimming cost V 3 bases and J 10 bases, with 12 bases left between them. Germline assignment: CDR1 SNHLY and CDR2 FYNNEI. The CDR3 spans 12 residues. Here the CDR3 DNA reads TGTGCCAGCAGTGATACAAGTGGGGACTACACCTTC. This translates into CASSDTSGDYTF.

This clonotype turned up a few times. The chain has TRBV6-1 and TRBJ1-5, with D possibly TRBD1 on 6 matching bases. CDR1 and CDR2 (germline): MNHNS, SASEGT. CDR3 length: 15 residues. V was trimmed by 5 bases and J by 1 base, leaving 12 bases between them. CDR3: CASSPRGSSNQPQHF. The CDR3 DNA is TGTGCCAGCAGTCCGAGGGGGAGCAGCAATCAGCCCCAGCATTTT.

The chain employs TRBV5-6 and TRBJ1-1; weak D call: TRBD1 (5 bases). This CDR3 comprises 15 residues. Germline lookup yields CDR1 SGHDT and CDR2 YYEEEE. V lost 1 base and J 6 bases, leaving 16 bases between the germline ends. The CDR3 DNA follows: TGTGCCAGCAGCTTGAACGGGGCTCTAAGAGCTGAAGCTTTCTTT. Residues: CASSLNGALRAEAFF.

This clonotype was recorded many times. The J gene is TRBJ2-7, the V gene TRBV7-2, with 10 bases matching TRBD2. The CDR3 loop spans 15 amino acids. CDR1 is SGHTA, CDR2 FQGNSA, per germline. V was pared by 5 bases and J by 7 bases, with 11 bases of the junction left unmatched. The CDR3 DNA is TGTGCCAGCAGCCATGGGACTAGCGTTCTACGGGAGCAGTACTTC. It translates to CASSHGTSVLREQYF.

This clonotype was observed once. CDR3 in amino acids: CATSDGTTNGYTF. In DNA form, the CDR3 reads TGTGCCACCAGTGATGGGACCACCAACGGCTACACCTTC. V is TRBV24-1 and J is TRBJ1-2; D is perhaps TRBD1 (5 bases). The CDR3 runs to 13 residues. The V gene's germline CDR1 is KGHDR and CDR2 SFDVKD. Trimming left V 3 bases short and J 8 bases short, with 12 bases between.

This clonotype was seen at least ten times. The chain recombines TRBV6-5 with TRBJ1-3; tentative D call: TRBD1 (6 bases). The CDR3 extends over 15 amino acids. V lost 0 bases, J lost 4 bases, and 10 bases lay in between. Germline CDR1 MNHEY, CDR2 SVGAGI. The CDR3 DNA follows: TGTGCCAGCAGTTACTCGCCAGGGGCAGGAAACACCATATATTTT. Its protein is CASSYSPGAGNTIYF.

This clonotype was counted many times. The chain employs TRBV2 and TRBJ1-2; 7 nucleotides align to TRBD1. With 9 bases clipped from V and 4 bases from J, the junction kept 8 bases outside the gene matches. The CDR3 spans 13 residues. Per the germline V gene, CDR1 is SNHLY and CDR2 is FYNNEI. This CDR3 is CARSGTDIYGYTF. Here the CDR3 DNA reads TGTGCCAGATCCGGGACAGACATCTATGGCTACACCTTC.

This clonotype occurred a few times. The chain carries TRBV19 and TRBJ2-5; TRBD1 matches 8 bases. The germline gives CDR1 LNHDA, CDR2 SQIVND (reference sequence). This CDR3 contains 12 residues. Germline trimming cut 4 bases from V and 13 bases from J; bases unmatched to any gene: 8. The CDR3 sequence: CASSNTGTGLYF. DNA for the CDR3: TGTGCCAGTAGTAACACCGGGACAGGACTGTACTTC.

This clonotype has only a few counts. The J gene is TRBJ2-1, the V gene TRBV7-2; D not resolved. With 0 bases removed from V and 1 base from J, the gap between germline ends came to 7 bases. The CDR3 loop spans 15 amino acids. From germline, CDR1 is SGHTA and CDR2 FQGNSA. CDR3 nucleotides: TGTGCCAGCAGCTTAGCGAGAGAGTCCTACAATGAGCAGTTCTTC. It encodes CASSLARESYNEQFF.

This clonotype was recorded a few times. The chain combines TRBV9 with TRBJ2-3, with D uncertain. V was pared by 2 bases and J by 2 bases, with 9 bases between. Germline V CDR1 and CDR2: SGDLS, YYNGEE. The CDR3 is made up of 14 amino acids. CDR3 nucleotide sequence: TGTGCCAGCAGCGTCGCCAGGTCCACAGATACGCAGTATTTT. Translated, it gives CASSVARSTDTQYF. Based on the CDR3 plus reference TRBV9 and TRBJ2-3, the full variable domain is DSGVTQTPKHLITATGQRVTLRCSPRSGDLSVYWYQQSLDQGLQFLIQYYNGEERAKGNILERFSAQQFPDLHSELNLSSLELGDSALYFCASSVARSTDTQYFGPGTRLTVL.

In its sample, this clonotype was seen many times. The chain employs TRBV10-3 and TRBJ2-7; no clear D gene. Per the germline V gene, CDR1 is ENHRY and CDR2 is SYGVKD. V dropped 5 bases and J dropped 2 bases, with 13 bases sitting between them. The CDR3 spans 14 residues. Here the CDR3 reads CAISRAGTTYEQYF. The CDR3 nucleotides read TGTGCCATCAGTCGGGCTGGAACCACCTACGAGCAGTACTTC.